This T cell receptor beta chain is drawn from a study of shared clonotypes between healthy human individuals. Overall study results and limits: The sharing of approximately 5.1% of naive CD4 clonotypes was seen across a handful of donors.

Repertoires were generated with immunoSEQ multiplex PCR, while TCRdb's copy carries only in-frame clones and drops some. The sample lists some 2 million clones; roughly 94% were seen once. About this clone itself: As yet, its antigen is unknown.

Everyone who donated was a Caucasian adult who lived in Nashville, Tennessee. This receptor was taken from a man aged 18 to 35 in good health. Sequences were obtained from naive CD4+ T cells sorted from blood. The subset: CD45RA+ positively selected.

The CDR3 region has the DNA TGCGCCAGCAGCCCGGGAGGGATAACCGTCGGTTCACCCCTCCACTTT. Residues: CASSPGGITVGSPLHF. V gene TRBV5-1 combines with J gene TRBJ1-6, with no clear D. Germline CDR1 and CDR2: SGHRS and YFSETQ. Trimming removed 4 bases from V and 9 bases from J, with 20 bases in between. This CDR3 contains 16 residues.